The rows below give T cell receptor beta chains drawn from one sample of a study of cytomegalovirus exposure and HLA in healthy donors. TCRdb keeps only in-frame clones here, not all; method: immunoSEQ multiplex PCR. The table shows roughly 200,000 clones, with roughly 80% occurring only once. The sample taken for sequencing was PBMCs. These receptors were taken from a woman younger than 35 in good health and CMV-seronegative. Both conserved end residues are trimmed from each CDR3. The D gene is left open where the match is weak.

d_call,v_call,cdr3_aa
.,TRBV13,ASSEQANTGELF
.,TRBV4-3,ASSQDRGQYTEAF
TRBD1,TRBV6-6,ASSRQGSYNEQF
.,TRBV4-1,ASSQVRQQGTQY
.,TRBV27,ASSLVAREADTQY
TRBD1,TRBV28,ASSFRTGPYGYT
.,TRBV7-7,ASSLILGANEQY
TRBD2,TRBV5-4,ASSFRAGGPGYIDTQY
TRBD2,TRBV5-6,ASSAGLAGLEETQY
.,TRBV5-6,ASSFRSLNTEAF
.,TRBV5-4,ASRFYRADGYT
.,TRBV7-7,ASSPGTPRADTQY
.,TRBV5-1,ASSLGAPTNEKLF